The T cell receptor beta chain described here comes from a study of graft-versus-host responses after intestinal transplantation. Overall study context: Isolated intestinal, liver-intestinal, or multivisceral transplants were what recipients had. All of the recipients had induction that used anti-thymocyte globulin, then tacrolimus and steroids for 2 to 3 years.

This CDR3 comprises 12 residues. V was clipped by 2 bases and J by 2 bases, with 4 bases between them. Germline loops: CDR1 KGHSH, CDR2 LQKENI. Some clones are missing from TCRdb's copy, which holds only in-frame ones; the method was immunoSEQ multiplex PCR. The data hold about 23,000 clones, with around nine tenths observed a single time. The chain couples TRBV18 to TRBJ2-7; D unclear. The receptor was derived from a human patient who received an intestinal transplant, so some T cells may come from the graft donor. Material: PBMCs, obtained just under 40 days after intestinal transplant. The CDR3 coding sequence is TGTGCCAGCTCACCAAGCACCTACGAGCAGTACTTC. Translated, it gives CASSPSTYEQYF. Full variable domain (rest looked up from reference TRBV18 and TRBJ2-7): NAGVMQNPRHLVRRRGQEARLRCSPMKGHSHVYWYRQLPEEGLKFMVYLQKENIIDESGMPKERFSAEFPKEGPSILRIQQVVRGDSAAYFCASSPSTYEQYFGPGTRLTVT.